Below are 21 T cell receptor beta chains sequenced from a single sample in a study of CD8+ T cells in alopecia areata. The sequencing template was cDNA reverse transcribed from extracted RNA. Clones were read by immunoSEQ multiplex PCR, and TCRdb kept only the in-frame ones, dropping some. The table has approximately 170,000 clones, roughly 60% seen once. The treatment: oral pan-JAK inhibitor, 5-10 mg twice daily. The material sequenced was CD4+ T cells sorted from blood, taken at week 24, from a patient treated with tofacitinib. These receptors were taken from a human donor with alopecia areata.

This chain connects TRBV20-1 to TRBJ2-7, with D uncertain. Germline loops: CDR1 DFQATT, CDR2 SNEGSKA (reference sequence). There are 10 residues in the CDR3. V was trimmed by 5 bases and J by 5 bases, leaving 7 bases between them. DNA for the CDR3: TGCAGTGCTTCCGGAGACGAGCAGTACTTC. The encoded protein is CSASGDEQYF.

This clone has just a few counts. In DNA form, the CDR3 reads TGTGCCAGTAGTGGAGACGAAGAAAAACTGTTTTTT. Its protein is CASSGDEEKLFF. V is TRBV19 and J is TRBJ1-4; no reliable D call. Per the germline V gene, CDR1 is LNHDA and CDR2 is SQIVND (reference sequence). V was clipped by 5 bases and J by 8 bases, with 9 bases between them. CDR3 length equals 12 residues.

The chain has TRBV5-1 and TRBJ2-7; a weak D match, TRBD2 (6 bases). The germline V gene encodes CDR1 SGHRS and CDR2 YFSETQ. The ends were cut back, 2 bases at V and 3 bases at J, with 15 bases in the middle. The CDR3 has 15 residues. CDR3 sequence (DNA): TGCGCCAGCAGCTTATCGGGACTCGCCTTCTACGAGCAGTACTTC. As protein: CASSLSGLAFYEQYF.

This clone was seen only a few times. The sample carries other DNA sequences with the same CDR3. This chain links TRBV7-9 with TRBJ2-5, with a tentative D call TRBD2 (5 bases). Germline CDR1 and CDR2: SEHNR and FQNEAQ (reference sequence). The CDR3 spans 13 residues. Trimming took off 5 bases at V and 5 bases at J, with 12 bases between the two ends. In DNA form, the CDR3 reads TGTGCCAGCAGCCCTCGAGGGCCTGAGACCCAGTACTTC. This encodes CASSPRGPETQYF.

This clone was observed a single time. The chain links TRBV27 to TRBJ1-5; no clear D. With 8 bases removed from V and 7 bases from J, the gap between germline ends came to 9 bases. This CDR3 spans 11 amino acids. CDR1 is MNHEY, CDR2 SMNVEV, per germline (reference sequence). CDR3: CASPLCQPQHF. In DNA form, the CDR3 reads TGTGCCAGCCCCCTTTGCCAGCCCCAGCATTTT.

The gene calls are TRBV5-1 and TRBJ2-2; no reliable D call. Trimming took 0 bases from V and 3 from J, leaving 6 bases between them. There are 14 residues in the CDR3. The germline CDR1 and CDR2 sequences are SGHRS and YFSETQ. CDR3 DNA sequence: TGCGCCAGCAGCTTGGGCAGCTACACCGGGGAGCTGTTTTTT. This codes for CASSLGSYTGELFF.

DNA for the CDR3: TGTGCCTGGATTGGGGAAACTAACTATGGCTACACCTTC. Translation gives CAWIGETNYGYTF. The rearrangement uses TRBV30 and TRBJ1-2; D uncertain. The germline gives CDR1 GTSNPN, CDR2 SVGIG (reference sequence). The CDR3 sequence is 13 residues long. Deletions cut 4 bases from V and 0 bases from J, with 9 bases between.

This clone is deemed medium-sized (0.01 to 0.1%). The chain combines TRBV11-2 with TRBJ1-5; D is unclear. The V and J ends lost 2 bases and 0 bases respectively, with 8 bases between them. Germline loops: CDR1 SGHAT, CDR2 FQNNGV. The CDR3 contains 15 residues. CDR3 sequence: CASSLNSYSNQPQHF. As DNA, the CDR3 is TGTGCCAGCAGCTTAAACAGTTATAGCAATCAGCCCCAGCATTTT.

The rearrangement uses TRBV2 and TRBJ1-1; D is unclear. Trimming left V 6 bases short and J 0 bases short, with 8 bases between. The CDR3 consists of 13 residues. Looked up from germline, CDR1 is SNHLY and CDR2 is FYNNEI. CDR3 protein: CASRLQLNTEAFF. CDR3 in DNA: TGTGCCAGCAGGCTCCAGTTGAACACTGAAGCTTTCTTT.

This chain connects TRBV2 to TRBJ2-7; D is uncertain. This CDR3 is 11 amino acids long. Germline V gene sequence: CDR1 SNHLY, CDR2 FYNNEI. V was clipped by 5 bases and J by 3 bases, with 5 bases between them. The CDR3 loop reads CASSSYYEQYF. Here the CDR3 DNA reads TGTGCCAGCAGTAGCTACTACGAGCAGTACTTC.

The J gene is TRBJ1-1, the V gene TRBV5-1; D remains ambiguous. The CDR3 runs to 14 residues. In germline, CDR1 is SGHRS, CDR2 YFSETQ. The ends were cut back, 0 bases at V and 4 bases at J, with 10 bases in the middle. CDR3 nucleotides: TGCGCCAGCAGCTTGGATGCGTTAGGCACTGAAGCTTTCTTT. Its translation: CASSLDALGTEAFF. Drawing the rest from reference TRBV5-1 and TRBJ1-1, the complete variable domain is KAGVTQTPRYLIKTRGQQVTLSCSPISGHRSVSWYQQTPGQGLQFLFEYFSETQRNKGNFPGRFSGRQFSNSRSEMNVSTLELGDSALYLCASSLDALGTEAFFGQGTRLTVV.

In the case of this clone: Other DNA sequences from this sample encode an identical CDR3 as well. The chain combines TRBV29-1 with TRBJ1-2; D ambiguous. The CDR3 spans 12 residues. The germline gives CDR1 SQVTM, CDR2 ANQGSEA. The V gene lost 2 bases and the J gene lost 1 base, with 5 bases spanning the gap. CDR3 nucleotide sequence: TGCAGCGTTGAACGGGGTAACTATGGCTACACCTTC. This sequence encodes CSVERGNYGYTF. The full variable domain, completed using reference TRBV29-1 and TRBJ1-2, is SAVISQKPSRDICQRGTSLTIQCQVDSQVTMMFWYRQQPGQSLTLIATANQGSEATYESGFVIDKFPISRPNLTFSTLTVSNMSPEDSSIYLCSVERGNYGYTFGSGTRLTVV.

This clone has a handful of counts. The rearrangement links TRBV5-6 to TRBJ2-2, with 7 bases lining up with TRBD1. Germline lookup yields CDR1 SGHDT and CDR2 YYEEEE. V shed 4 bases, J shed 7 bases, and the junction held 4 bases outside the gene matches. The CDR3 extends over 13 amino acids. This CDR3 reads CASSPQGVGELFF. As DNA, the CDR3 is TGTGCCAGCAGCCCCCAGGGGGTCGGGGAGCTGTTTTTT.

The CDR3 nucleotides read TGCAGCACACTAACAGGGGTAGCGACCTATGGCTACACCTTC. Translated: CSTLTGVATYGYTF. The rearrangement links TRBV29-1 to TRBJ1-2; 7 nucleotides agree with TRBD1. This CDR3 has 14 amino acids. Unmatched junction bases numbered 13, after V lost 8 bases and J lost 4 bases. The germline gives CDR1 SQVTM, CDR2 ANQGSEA.

This chain uses TRBV2 with TRBJ2-3; 13 positions match TRBD2. This CDR3 is 15 amino acids long. V lost 5 bases to trimming and J lost 4 bases; unmatched junction nucleotides: 3. From germline, CDR1 is SNHLY and CDR2 FYNNEI. The CDR3 sequence: CASSTSGGGPDTQYF. The DNA for the CDR3 is TGTGCCAGCAGTACTAGCGGGGGGGGCCCAGATACGCAGTATTTT. Complete variable domain (other parts from reference TRBV2 and TRBJ2-3): EPEVTQTPSHQVTQMGQEVILRCVPISNHLYFYWYRQILGQKVEFLVSFYNNEISEKSEIFDDQFSVERPDGSNFTLKIRSTKLEDSAMYFCASSTSGGGPDTQYFGPGTRLTVL.

The chain has TRBV29-1 and TRBJ2-3; D is possibly TRBD2 (7 bases). The CDR3 consists of 13 residues. Trimming cost V 8 bases and J 1 base, with 13 bases left between them. The germline V gene has CDR1 SQVTM and CDR2 ANQGSEA. CDR3 nucleotides: TGCAGCCTCCGCGGGGGCGGCACAGATACGCAGTATTTT. This codes for CSLRGGGTDTQYF.

This clone has just a few counts. This chain links TRBV10-3 with TRBJ1-4; 8 bases are a match to TRBD1. The germline CDR1 and CDR2 sequences are ENHRY and SYGVKD. This CDR3 comprises 13 residues. With 11 bases clipped from V and 8 bases from J, the junction kept 10 bases outside the gene matches. Here the CDR3 reads CAVTPDRGEKLFF. The CDR3 region has the DNA TGTGCCGTCACCCCCGACAGGGGAGAAAAACTGTTTTTT.

The chain recombines TRBV5-6 with TRBJ2-3; tentatively, D is TRBD2 (7 bases). V lost 3 bases and J lost 3, with 14 bases in between. The germline gives CDR1 SGHDT, CDR2 YYEEEE. This CDR3 contains 15 residues. This chain's CDR3 is CASSSWGGGTDTQYF. DNA of the CDR3: TGTGCCAGCAGCTCCTGGGGGGGCGGAACAGATACGCAGTATTTT. Using reference TRBV5-6 and TRBJ2-3 for the parts outside the CDR3, the full variable domain is DAGVTQSPTHLIKTRGQQVTLRCSPKSGHDTVSWYQQALGQGPQFIFQYYEEEERQRGNFPDRFSGHQFPNYSSELNVNALLLGDSALYLCASSSWGGGTDTQYFGPGTRLTVL.

This rearrangement joins TRBV11-2 to TRBJ2-5, with D unresolved. The germline gives CDR1 SGHAT, CDR2 FQNNGV. This CDR3 is 13 amino acids long. Trimming took off 3 bases at V and 5 bases at J, with 10 bases between the two ends. The CDR3 nucleotides are TGTGCCAGCAGCTTTTTGGGTGCGGAGACCCAGTACTTC. Amino acid sequence: CASSFLGAETQYF.

The CDR3 DNA follows: TGTGCCACCAGCAGAGATCGGGAGGGCAGAGAAGCTTTCTTT. It yields the protein CATSRDREGREAFF. The J gene is TRBJ1-1, the V gene TRBV15, with D hard to call. The CDR3 extends over 14 amino acids. The V end was cut by 0 bases, the J end by 8 bases, with 13 bases between. Germline assignment: CDR1 LNHNV and CDR2 YYDKDF (reference sequence).

The chain recombines TRBV9 with TRBJ1-6; D might be TRBD1 (6 bases). The CDR3 has 15 amino acids. In germline, CDR1 is SGDLS, CDR2 YYNGEE. V lost 6 bases and J lost 10, with 20 bases in between. The CDR3 reads CASNDHGGSRSPLHF. The CDR3 DNA reads TGTGCCAGCAACGACCATGGGGGCTCAAGATCACCCCTCCACTTT.